Shown below are 9 T cell receptor beta chains from a single sample sequenced in a study of cytomegalovirus exposure and HLA in healthy donors. Use of 60 Vbeta and 13 Jbeta primers characterized the PCR. The protocol was immunoSEQ multiplex PCR, while the TCRdb copy is restricted to in-frame clones and leaves out a portion. The sample yields some 87,000 clones, about three quarters seen once. Sequencing was performed on PBMCs. The source of these receptors is a woman aged 45-65 years in good health and CMV-seropositive.

The chain has TRBV28 and TRBJ2-5; unclear D gene. V was trimmed by 3 bases and J by 2 bases, leaving 4 bases between them. Looked up from germline, CDR1 is MDHEN and CDR2 is SYDVKM. This CDR3 has 12 residues. The CDR3 DNA follows: TGTGCCAGCAGTTTGACACAAGAGACCCAGTACTTC. Its protein product is CASSLTQETQYF. The full variable domain, completed using reference TRBV28 and TRBJ2-5, is DVKVTQSSRYLVKRTGEKVFLECVQDMDHENMFWYRQDPGLGLRLIYFSYDVKMKEKGDIPEGYSVSREKKERFSLILESASTNQTSMYLCASSLTQETQYFGPGTRLLVL.

The chain joins TRBV18 to TRBJ2-7; 8 bases are shared with TRBD1. This CDR3 contains 13 residues. CDR1 KGHSH and CDR2 LQKENI come from the germline V gene. Trimming took 6 bases from V and 6 from J; bases not matched to a gene: 7. The CDR3 DNA reads as TGTGCCAGCTCCCCAGACAGGGGAAGCGAGCAGTACTTC. This gives the protein CASSPDRGSEQYF.

Details on this clone: The germline gene is not matched at one end of the junction; a read error may be the cause. The chain has TRBV15 and TRBJ2-5, with D tentatively TRBD2 (6 bases). The CDR3 is 15 amino acids. Germline loops: CDR1 LNHNV, CDR2 YYDKDF (reference sequence). The CDR3 DNA reads TGTGCCACCAGCCGAGACGGAGGGCCGGGAGAGACCCAGTACTTC. Translated, it gives CATSRDGGPGETQYF. The full variable domain, completed using reference TRBV15 and TRBJ2-5, is DAMVIQNPRYQVTQFGKPVTLSCSQTLNHNVMYWYQQKSSQAPKLLFHYYDKDFNNEADTPDNFQSRRPNTSFCFLDIRSPGLGDTAMYLCATSRDGGPGETQYFGPGTRLLVL.

V and J are TRBV11-2 and TRBJ2-2; D is uncertain. Germline V lookup: CDR1 SGHAT, CDR2 FQNNGV. The V and J ends lost 4 bases and 0 bases respectively, with 12 bases between them. The CDR3 is 16 residues long. CDR3 loop: CASSSPGQPNTGELFF. The DNA for the CDR3 is TGTGCCAGCAGCTCCCCTGGGCAACCGAACACCGGGGAGCTGTTTTTT.

This rearrangement joins TRBV19 to TRBJ1-1, with D unclear. The CDR3 extends over 16 amino acids. The V gene lost 9 bases and the J gene lost 1 base, with 21 bases spanning the gap. Germline V gene lookup returns CDR1 LNHDA and CDR2 SQIVND (reference sequence). The CDR3 spells CASSRGISSPNTEAFF. CDR3 nucleotides: TGTGCCAGCAGCCGCGGAATTTCATCGCCGAACACTGAAGCTTTCTTT. The entire variable domain, with the rest obtained from reference TRBV19 and TRBJ1-1, is as follows: DGGITQSPKYLFRKEGQNVTLSCEQNLNHDAMYWYRQDPGQGLRLIYYSQIVNDFQKGDIAEGYSVSREKKESFPLTVTSAQKNPTAFYLCASSRGISSPNTEAFFGQGTRLTVV.

Remarks on this clone: An end of the junction differs from the germline gene, which may be a read error. The V and J genes are TRBV7-9 and TRBJ2-7; D possibly corresponds to TRBD1 (6 bases). Per germline, CDR1 SEHNR and CDR2 FQNEAQ (reference sequence). The CDR3 contains 17 residues. The CDR3 sequence is CSSSADSPDQRGYEQYF. The CDR3 DNA sequence: TGTTCCAGCAGCGCGGACAGTCCGGACCAACGGGGTTACGAGCAGTACTTC.

V is TRBV11-2 and J is TRBJ2-2, with D hard to call. Germline V lookup: CDR1 SGHAT, CDR2 FQNNGV. CDR3 size: 12 residues. Trimming cost V 5 bases and J 1 base, with 2 bases left between them. The DNA for the CDR3 is TGTGCCAGCAGCCTGAACACCGGGGAGCTGTTTTTT. This codes for CASSLNTGELFF.

This chain uses TRBV19 with TRBJ1-4, with TRBD1 identical over 7 bases. The CDR3 contains 12 residues. The V segment lost 8 bases and the J segment 8 bases; nucleotides outside the gene matches: 5. Germline V CDR1 and CDR2: LNHDA, SQIVND (reference sequence). CDR3 bases: TGTGCCAGTGGGGACAGAAGGGAAAAACTGTTTTTT. Protein product: CASGDRREKLFF.

The chain employs TRBV29-1 and TRBJ1-3; D possibly corresponds to TRBD1 (5 bases). The CDR3 consists of 13 residues. The V gene's germline CDR1 is SQVTM and CDR2 ANQGSEA. The V end lost 1 base, the J end lost 5 bases, and 9 bases lay between the germline ends. The CDR3 loop is CSVEARGRNTIYF. CDR3 sequence (DNA): TGCAGCGTTGAAGCTAGGGGAAGAAACACCATATATTTT.